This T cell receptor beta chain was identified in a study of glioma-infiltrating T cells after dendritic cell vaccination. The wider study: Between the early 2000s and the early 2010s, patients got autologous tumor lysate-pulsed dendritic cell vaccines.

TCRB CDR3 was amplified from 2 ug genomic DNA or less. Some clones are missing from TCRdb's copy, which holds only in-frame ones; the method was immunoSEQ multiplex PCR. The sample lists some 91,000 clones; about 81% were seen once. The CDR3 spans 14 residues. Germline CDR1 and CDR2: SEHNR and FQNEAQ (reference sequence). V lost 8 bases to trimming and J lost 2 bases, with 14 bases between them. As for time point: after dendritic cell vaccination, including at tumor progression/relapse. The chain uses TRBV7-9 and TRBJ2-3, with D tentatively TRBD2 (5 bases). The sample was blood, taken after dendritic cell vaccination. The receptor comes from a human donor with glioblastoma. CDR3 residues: CASGGYQPTDTQYF. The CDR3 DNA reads TGTGCCAGCGGAGGATACCAACCCACAGATACGCAGTATTTT.